The next 27 T cell receptor beta chains were all read from a single sample in a study of neurological immune-mediated disorders. In TCRdb, the 5' RACE reads were re-called with MiXCR into one record per CDR3 protein. Among some 78,000 distinct CDR3 sequences, roughly 4.7% were seen once, and the ten largest hold less than 2.5%. Sequenced sample: PBMCs. These receptors were collected from a woman aged 25 to 39 with multiple sclerosis.

This clonotype was seen many times. This chain links TRBV5-5 with TRBJ2-3, with D possibly being TRBD2 (5 bases). Germline-derived CDR1 and CDR2 are SGHKS and YYEKEE (reference sequence). V lost 4 bases and J lost 2, with 17 bases in between. The CDR3 totals 16 residues. The chain's CDR3 is CASSRTDAPPTDTQYF. CDR3 coding DNA: TGTGCCAGCAGCAGGACTGACGCACCTCCCACAGATACGCAGTATTTT.

This clonotype was seen a few times. The rearrangement links TRBV20-1 to TRBJ2-5, with D possibly TRBD2 on 6 matching bases. CDR1 DFQATT and CDR2 SNEGSKA come from the germline V gene (reference sequence). With 8 bases removed from V and 1 base from J, the gap between germline ends came to 14 bases. This CDR3 has 13 amino acids. The DNA for the CDR3 is TGCAGTACCCCCGGGACTGCCCAAGAGACCCAGTACTTC. Protein sequence: CSTPGTAQETQYF.

This clonotype has only a few counts. V usage is TRBV7-2 and J usage is TRBJ1-5, with D possibly TRBD1 on 5 matching bases. The CDR3 extends over 14 amino acids. Germline assignment: CDR1 SGHTA and CDR2 FQGNSA. Deletions cut 6 bases from V and 2 bases from J, with 11 bases between. This chain's CDR3 is CASRQGAGNQPQHF. The CDR3 DNA reads TGTGCCAGCAGGCAAGGGGCGGGCAATCAGCCCCAGCATTTT.

This clonotype was seen repeatedly, ten times or more. The chain joins TRBV5-1 to TRBJ2-1; TRBD2 matches 12 bases. The CDR3 contains 16 residues. Germline loops: CDR1 SGHRS, CDR2 YFSETQ. The junction had 6 bases not matched to a gene; V was cut back by 0 bases and J by 8 bases. The chain's CDR3 is CASSLALAGGQDEQFF. DNA for the CDR3: TGCGCCAGCAGCTTGGCCCTAGCGGGAGGGCAGGATGAGCAGTTCTTC.

This clonotype showed up many times. The chain links TRBV5-1 to TRBJ2-7; 7 positions agree with TRBD1. The CDR3 contains 15 residues. From germline, CDR1 is SGHRS and CDR2 YFSETQ. J gave up 2 bases and V 0 bases, and 5 bases lay outside the gene matches. This CDR3 is CASSLEGAPTYEQYF. The CDR3 DNA follows: TGCGCCAGCAGCTTGGAGGGGGCGCCCACCTACGAGCAGTACTTC.

The chain uses TRBV28 and TRBJ2-1; 9 nucleotides match TRBD2. V lost 5 bases, J lost 4 bases, and 3 bases stayed unmatched. In germline, CDR1 is MDHEN, CDR2 SYDVKM. This CDR3 has 14 amino acids. CDR3 bases: TGTGCCAGCAGTGGAGGACTAGCGTACAATGAGCAGTTCTTC. Protein: CASSGGLAYNEQFF.

This clonotype appeared many times. V is TRBV5-1 and J is TRBJ2-1; 8 bases fit TRBD1. The CDR3 has 14 amino acids. Germline V gene data show CDR1 as SGHRS and CDR2 as YFSETQ. Trimming removed 3 bases from V and 3 bases from J; junction bases left unmatched: 2. The CDR3 reads CASSWGTGYNEQFF. The CDR3 bases are TGCGCCAGCAGCTGGGGGACAGGCTACAATGAGCAGTTCTTC.

The sample holds many counts of this clonotype. The chain joins TRBV2 to TRBJ2-1; the match to TRBD2 covers 7 bases. Trimming took 3 bases from V and 12 from J; bases not matched to a gene: 5. Germline V gives CDR1 SNHLY, CDR2 FYNNEI. CDR3 length: 12 residues. The CDR3 DNA reads as TGTGCCAGCAGTGATCCCCAGCGGGGGCAGTTCTTC. It is translated as CASSDPQRGQFF.

This clonotype was found many times. J is TRBJ2-3 and V is TRBV4-2, with D perhaps matching TRBD2 (5 bases). Germline V gene lookup returns CDR1 LGHNA and CDR2 YNFKEQ. This CDR3 contains 16 residues. Trimming took off 0 bases at V and 2 bases at J, with 12 bases between the two ends. The DNA of the CDR3 is TGTGCCAGCAGCCAAGATAGGCTAGCCGACACAGATACGCAGTATTTT. As protein: CASSQDRLADTDTQYF.

This clonotype appeared many times. The V gene is TRBV5-1, the J gene TRBJ1-4; 7 bases map to TRBD1. The CDR3 is 14 residues long. J was trimmed by 6 bases and V by 2 bases; bases with no gene match: 4. Germline V gene data show CDR1 as SGHRS and CDR2 as YFSETQ. CDR3 nucleotide sequence: TGCGCCAGCAGCTTTACAGGGGTCGATGAAAAACTGTTTTTT. It specifies CASSFTGVDEKLFF.

Concerning this clonotype: This clone may be a read error of a much larger clone one base away. The chain joins TRBV6-5 to TRBJ1-1; D remains ambiguous. The CDR3 runs 14 residues. V was cut by 5 bases and J by 7 bases, with 17 bases left in between. CDR1 MNHEY and CDR2 SVGAGI come from the germline V gene. The DNA for the CDR3 is TGTGCCAGCAGTATGGTAGGCGTCATAGATGAAGCTTTCTTT. It translates to CASSMVGVIDEAFF.

A few counts support this clonotype. CDR3 in DNA: TGTGCCAGCAGCGTTGCCCACAGAGATACGCAGTATTTT. Amino acids: CASSVAHRDTQYF. J is TRBJ2-3 and V is TRBV9, with D unresolved. The CDR3 has 13 residues. V lost 2 bases and J 5 bases, leaving 9 bases between the germline ends. The germline V gene has CDR1 SGDLS and CDR2 YYNGEE.

The rearrangement links TRBV7-8 to TRBJ2-2, with 7 positions matching TRBD1. V lost 5 bases, J lost 5 bases, and 8 bases stayed unmatched. The V gene's germline CDR1 is SGHVS and CDR2 FQNEAQ. CDR3 length: 15 amino acids. DNA of the CDR3: TGTGCCAGCAGCGCTGCGACAGGGCCAACCGGGGAGCTGTTTTTT. Translated: CASSAATGPTGELFF.

V gene TRBV3-1 combines with J gene TRBJ2-3; 14 bases match TRBD2. V lost 0 bases and J lost 6; bases outside the gene matches: 5. The CDR3 runs to 17 residues. The V gene's germline CDR1 is LGHDT and CDR2 YNNKEL (reference sequence). CDR3 sequence (DNA): TGTGCCAGCAGCCAAGACCCCGGGACTAGCGGGAGCGATACGCAGTATTTT. Translation: CASSQDPGTSGSDTQYF.

This clonotype occurred many times. V is TRBV7-9 and J is TRBJ1-2; the match to TRBD1 covers 7 bases. Germline V gene data show CDR1 as SEHNR and CDR2 as FQNEAQ (reference sequence). V was clipped by 3 bases and J by 0 bases; unmatched bases: 10. The CDR3 totals 17 residues. DNA for the CDR3: TGTGCCAGCAGCTTCAGAAGGGGGCAGAATACTAACTATGGCTACACCTTC. Its protein product is CASSFRRGQNTNYGYTF.

At least ten counts were recorded for this clonotype. V and J are TRBV10-3 and TRBJ2-2; TRBD1 matches at 9 bases. J gave up 3 bases and V 6 bases, and 5 bases lay outside the gene matches. The CDR3 runs 15 residues. Germline CDR1 reads ENHRY; CDR2 reads SYGVKD. The chain's CDR3 is CAIRPGQGDTGELFF. CDR3 coding DNA: TGTGCCATCAGGCCGGGACAGGGAGACACCGGGGAGCTGTTTTTT.

This clonotype was observed many times. The rearrangement links TRBV4-1 to TRBJ1-4; no firm D call. The germline V gene encodes CDR1 MGHRA and CDR2 YSYEKL. V lost 1 base and J 6 bases, leaving 12 bases between the germline ends. The CDR3 runs to 15 residues. In DNA form, the CDR3 reads TGCGCCAGCAGCCAAGTGTCTGGGTCGCATGAAAAACTGTTTTTT. This gives the protein CASSQVSGSHEKLFF.

This clonotype was observed many times. The V call is TRBV7-2, the J call TRBJ2-1, with 10 bases matching TRBD2. Trimming at V came to 5 bases and at J to 5 bases, leaving 21 bases not matched to a gene. This CDR3 region has 20 residues. Germline V lookup: CDR1 SGHTA, CDR2 FQGNSA. Here the CDR3 reads CASSLRTSGVFRPPDNEQFF. The CDR3 DNA is TGTGCCAGCAGCCTCAGGACTAGCGGTGTATTCCGCCCCCCAGACAATGAGCAGTTCTTC.

This clonotype was observed many times. This chain joins TRBV12-3 or TRBV12-4 and TRBJ2-1, with 11 bases identical to TRBD2. Germline trimming cut 4 bases from V and 4 bases from J; bases unmatched to any gene: 12. This CDR3 has 18 amino acids. The CDR3 loop reads CASSYPAGLAGLYNEQFF. CDR3 nucleotide sequence: TGTGCCAGCAGTTACCCCGCCGGACTAGCGGGCCTTTACAATGAGCAGTTCTTC.

Ten or more counts support this clonotype. The V gene is TRBV20-1, the J gene TRBJ2-7; 10 bases match TRBD2. The germline gives CDR1 DFQATT, CDR2 SNEGSKA (reference sequence). Trimming cost V 5 bases and J 2 bases; bases outside gene matches: 9. The CDR3 has 15 amino acids. The CDR3, as DNA: TGCAGTGCTCCAACCGGGACTAGCGAGGCCTACGAGCAGTACTTC. Translating gives CSAPTGTSEAYEQYF.

This clonotype has at least ten counts. This sequence joins TRBV11-2 and TRBJ2-3, with 9 bases matching TRBD1. The germline CDR1 and CDR2 sequences are SGHAT and FQNNGV. V was pared by 8 bases and J by 1 base, with 4 bases of the junction left unmatched. The CDR3 totals 14 residues. Written as DNA, the CDR3 is TGTGCCAGCGGGACAGGGATACGCACAGATACGCAGTATTTT. This translates into CASGTGIRTDTQYF.

In this sample, this clonotype turned up a few times. The J gene is TRBJ2-7, the V gene TRBV10-3; no clear D gene. Trimming stripped 4 bases from V and 2 bases from J, with 9 bases between. This CDR3 is built from 13 residues. Looked up from germline, CDR1 is ENHRY and CDR2 is SYGVKD. The CDR3 spells CAISAAGTYEQYF. The CDR3 region has the DNA TGTGCCATCAGTGCCGCAGGTACCTACGAGCAGTACTTC.

This clonotype was counted at least ten times. This rearrangement joins TRBV12-3 or TRBV12-4 to TRBJ1-6; 9 bases align to TRBD1. J lost 13 bases, V lost 4 bases, and 11 bases had no gene match. The CDR3 is 15 residues long. In DNA, the CDR3 is TGTGCCAGCAGTTCCACAGGGGGCGCGATGGCTCCCCTCCACTTT. It is translated as CASSSTGGAMAPLHF.

This clonotype was counted only a few times. The junction and the germline gene differ at one end; a read error may be behind it. The rearrangement links TRBV7-9 to TRBJ2-1; D is undetermined. Germline-derived CDR1 and CDR2 are SEHNR and FQNEAQ (reference sequence). CDR3 length: 13 residues. The CDR3 protein is CASSLTAYNEQFF. The CDR3, as DNA: TGTGCCAGCAGCTTGACGGCCTATAATGAGCAGTTCTTC.

In its sample, this clonotype was seen many times. The chain recombines TRBV7-3 with TRBJ2-1; TRBD2 agrees at 7 bases. This CDR3 has 18 residues. Germline V gene lookup returns CDR1 SGHTA and CDR2 FQGTGA. V lost 3 bases, J lost 3 bases, and 14 bases stayed unmatched. CDR3 loop: CASSLRERWERGYNEQFF. DNA of the CDR3: TGTGCCAGCAGCTTGCGCGAACGTTGGGAGCGGGGCTACAATGAGCAGTTCTTC.

The V and J genes are TRBV27 and TRBJ2-7; D not resolved. V was pared by 5 bases and J by 6 bases, with 14 bases between. Germline CDR1 MNHEY, CDR2 SMNVEV (reference sequence). The CDR3 covers 13 residues. CDR3 in DNA: TGTGCCAGCAGTCTAAGTTCCCGCACCGAGCAGTACTTC. Translated: CASSLSSRTEQYF.

This clonotype was seen a single time. A much larger clone differs from this one at a single base, so this may be a read error. The chain joins TRBV7-8 to TRBJ1-1; TRBD1 matches at 7 bases. Unmatched junction bases numbered 4, after V lost 5 bases and J lost 1 base. The CDR3 runs 14 residues. CDR1 and CDR2 (germline): SGHVS, FQNEAQ. CDR3 protein: CASSQWTGNTEAFF. CDR3 nucleotide sequence: TGTGCCAGCAGCCAATGGACAGGGAACACTGAAGCTTTCTTT. Looking up the rest from reference TRBV7-8 and TRBJ1-1 gives the full variable domain: GAGVSQSPRYKVAKRGQDVALRCDPISGHVSLFWYQQALGQGPEFLTYFQNEAQLDKSGLPSDRFFAERPEGSVSTLKIQRTQQEDSAVYLCASSQWTGNTEAFFGQGTRLTVV.